Described below is a single T cell receptor beta chain sequence and its context. V lost 2 bases and J 6 bases, leaving 5 bases between the germline ends. This CDR3 has 11 amino acids. Germline lookup yields CDR1 SGHNT and CDR2 YYREEE (reference sequence). This sample was taken from a study of graft-versus-host responses after intestinal transplantation. Study findings and constraints: High graft-versus-host to host-versus-graft clonal ratios were found in allografts of patients who had graft-donor T cell macrochimerism.

Assay: immunoSEQ multiplex PCR; the TCRdb copy retains only in-frame clones and omits some. This table has roughly 15,000 clones, 30% to 35% appearing once. The plating included around 200,000 irradiated, violet-dye-labeled stimulator cells together with around 200,000 CFSE-labeled responder cells. This TCR came from a human patient who received an intestinal transplant. The sequencing here drew on alloreactive CD4+ T cells from a mixed lymphocyte reaction culture, taken before intestinal transplant. This sample's subset: CFSE-low proliferating T cells sorted from roughly 6-day pre-transplant mixed lymphocyte reaction (GvH or HvG direction). The chain recombines TRBV5-4 with TRBJ1-1; D gene unclear. CDR3 region: CASSLSSEAFF. The CDR3 nucleotides read TGTGCCAGCAGCTTAAGTTCTGAAGCTTTCTTT.